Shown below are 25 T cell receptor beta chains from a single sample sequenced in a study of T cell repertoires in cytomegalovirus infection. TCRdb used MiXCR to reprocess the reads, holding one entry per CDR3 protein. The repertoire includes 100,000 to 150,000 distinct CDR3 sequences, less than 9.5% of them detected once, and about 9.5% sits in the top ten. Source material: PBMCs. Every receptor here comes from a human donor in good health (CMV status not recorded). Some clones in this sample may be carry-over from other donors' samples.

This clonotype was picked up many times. Here the CDR3 DNA reads TGTGCCAGCAGCCCGACAACGAACACTGAAGCTTTCTTT. The encoded protein is CASSPTTNTEAFF. This chain links TRBV7-9 with TRBJ1-1; D is undetermined. The CDR3 has 13 residues. The germline V and J ends were trimmed by 5 bases and 1 base, with 8 bases remaining between them. Germline V gene lookup returns CDR1 SEHNR and CDR2 FQNEAQ (reference sequence). Combining the CDR3 with reference TRBV7-9 and TRBJ1-1 gives the whole variable domain DTGVSQNPRHKITKRGQNVTFRCDPISEHNRLYWYRQTLGQGPEFLTYFQNEAQLEKSRLLSDRFSAERPKGSFSTLEIQRTEQGDSAMYLCASSPTTNTEAFFGQGTRLTVV.

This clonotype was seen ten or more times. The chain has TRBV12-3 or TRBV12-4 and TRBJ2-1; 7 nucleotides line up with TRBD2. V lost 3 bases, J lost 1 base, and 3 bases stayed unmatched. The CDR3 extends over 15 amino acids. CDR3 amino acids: CASSFAGVSYNEQFF. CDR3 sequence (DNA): TGTGCCAGCAGTTTTGCGGGGGTATCCTACAATGAGCAGTTCTTC.

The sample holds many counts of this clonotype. CDR3: CASSNQGNTEAFF. The CDR3 bases are TGTGCCAGCAGCAACCAGGGGAACACTGAAGCTTTCTTT. V and J are TRBV7-9 and TRBJ1-1; TRBD1 might be the D (5 bases). CDR3 size: 13 residues. Germline CDR1 is SEHNR and CDR2 is FQNEAQ (reference sequence). Trimming took off 5 bases at V and 1 base at J, with 8 bases between the two ends.

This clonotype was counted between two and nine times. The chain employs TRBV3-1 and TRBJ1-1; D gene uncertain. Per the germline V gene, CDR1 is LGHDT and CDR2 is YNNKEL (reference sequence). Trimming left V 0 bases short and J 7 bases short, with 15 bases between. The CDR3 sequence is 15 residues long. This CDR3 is CASSQEAGTALEAFF. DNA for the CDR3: TGTGCCAGCAGCCAAGAAGCCGGCACAGCACTTGAAGCTTTCTTT.

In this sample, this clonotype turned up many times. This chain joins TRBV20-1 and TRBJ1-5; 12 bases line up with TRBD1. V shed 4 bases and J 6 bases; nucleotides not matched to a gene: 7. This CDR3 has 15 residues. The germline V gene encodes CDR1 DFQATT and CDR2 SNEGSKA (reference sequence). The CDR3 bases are TGCAGTGCTAACACCGGGACAGGGGGCTTTCAGCCCCAGCATTTT. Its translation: CSANTGTGGFQPQHF.

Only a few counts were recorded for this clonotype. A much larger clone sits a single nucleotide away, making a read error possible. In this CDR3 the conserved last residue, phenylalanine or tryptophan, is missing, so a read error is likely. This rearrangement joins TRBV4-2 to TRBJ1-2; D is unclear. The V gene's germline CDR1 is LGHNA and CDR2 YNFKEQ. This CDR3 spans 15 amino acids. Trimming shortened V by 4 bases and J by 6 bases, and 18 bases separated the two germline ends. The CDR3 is CASSRELGNGNGYTS. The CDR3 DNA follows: TGTGCCAGCAGCCGGGAACTCGGGAACGGGAATGGCTACACCTCC.

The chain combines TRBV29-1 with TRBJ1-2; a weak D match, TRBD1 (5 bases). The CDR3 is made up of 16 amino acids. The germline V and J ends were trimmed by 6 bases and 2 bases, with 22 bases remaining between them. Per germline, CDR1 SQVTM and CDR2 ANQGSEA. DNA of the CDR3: TGCAGCGTCTATCCCCCCCTCGACAGCCAAAACTATGGCTACACCTTC. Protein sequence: CSVYPPLDSQNYGYTF. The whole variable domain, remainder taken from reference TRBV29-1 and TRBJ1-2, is SAVISQKPSRDICQRGTSLTIQCQVDSQVTMMFWYRQQPGQSLTLIATANQGSEATYESGFVIDKFPISRPNLTFSTLTVSNMSPEDSSIYLCSVYPPLDSQNYGYTFGSGTRLTVV.

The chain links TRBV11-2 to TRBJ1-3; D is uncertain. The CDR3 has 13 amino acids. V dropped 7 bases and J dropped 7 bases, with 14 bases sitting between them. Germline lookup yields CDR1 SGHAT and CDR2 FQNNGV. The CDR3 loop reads CASTLDPGNTIYF. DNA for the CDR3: TGTGCCAGCACATTGGACCCCGGGAACACCATATATTTT.

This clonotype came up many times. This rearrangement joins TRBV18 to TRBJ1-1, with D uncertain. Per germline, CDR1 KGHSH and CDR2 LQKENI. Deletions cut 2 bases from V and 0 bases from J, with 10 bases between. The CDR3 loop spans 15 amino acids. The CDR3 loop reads CASSPSGGMNTEAFF. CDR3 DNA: TGTGCCAGCTCACCATCTGGAGGTATGAACACTGAAGCTTTCTTT. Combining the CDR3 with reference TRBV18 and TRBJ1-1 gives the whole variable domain NAGVMQNPRHLVRRRGQEARLRCSPMKGHSHVYWYRQLPEEGLKFMVYLQKENIIDESGMPKERFSAEFPKEGPSILRIQQVVRGDSAAYFCASSPSGGMNTEAFFGQGTRLTVV.

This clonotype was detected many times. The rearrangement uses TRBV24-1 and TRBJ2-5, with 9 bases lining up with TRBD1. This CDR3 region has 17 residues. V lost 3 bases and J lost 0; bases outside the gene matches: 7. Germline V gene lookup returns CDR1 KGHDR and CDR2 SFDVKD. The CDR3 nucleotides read TGTGCCACCAGTGATCCACGCCGGGACAGGGACCAAGAGACCCAGTACTTC. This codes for CATSDPRRDRDQETQYF.

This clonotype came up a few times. CDR3 amino acids: CASAGQNNQPQHF. DNA of the CDR3: TGTGCCAGTGCCGGACAGAACAATCAGCCCCAGCATTTT. V is TRBV19 and J is TRBJ1-5; D may be TRBD1 (6 bases). Germline CDR1 and CDR2: LNHDA and SQIVND (reference sequence). Trimming took off 8 bases at V and 3 bases at J, with 11 bases between the two ends. This CDR3 has 13 residues.

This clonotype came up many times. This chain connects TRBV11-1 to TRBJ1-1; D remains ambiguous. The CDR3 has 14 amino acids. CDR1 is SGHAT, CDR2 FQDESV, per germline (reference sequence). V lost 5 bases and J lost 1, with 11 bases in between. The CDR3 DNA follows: TGTGCCAGCAGCGGAATAAGGGAGAACACTGAAGCTTTCTTT. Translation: CASSGIRENTEAFF.

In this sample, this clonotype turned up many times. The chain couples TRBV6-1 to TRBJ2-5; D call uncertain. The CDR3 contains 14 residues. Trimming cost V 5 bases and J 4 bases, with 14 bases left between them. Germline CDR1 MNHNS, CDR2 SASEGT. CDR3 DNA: TGTGCCAGCAGTTCCCAGGACGGGCCAGAGACCCAGTACTTC. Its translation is CASSSQDGPETQYF.

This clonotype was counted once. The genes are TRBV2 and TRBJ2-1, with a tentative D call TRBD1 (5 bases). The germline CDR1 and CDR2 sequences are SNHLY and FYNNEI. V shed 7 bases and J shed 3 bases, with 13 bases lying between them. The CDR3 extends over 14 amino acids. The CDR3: CASKPTDIYNEQFF. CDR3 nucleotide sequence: TGTGCCAGCAAGCCGACAGATATCTACAATGAGCAGTTCTTC.

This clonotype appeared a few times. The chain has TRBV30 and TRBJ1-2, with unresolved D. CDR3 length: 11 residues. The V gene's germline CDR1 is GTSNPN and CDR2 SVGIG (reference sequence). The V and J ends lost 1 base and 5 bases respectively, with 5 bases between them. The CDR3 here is CAWSGLYGYTF. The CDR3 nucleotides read TGTGCCTGGAGTGGACTGTATGGCTACACCTTC. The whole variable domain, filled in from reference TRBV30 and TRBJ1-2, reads SQTIHQWPATLVQPVGSPLSLECTVEGTSNPNLYWYRQAAGRGLQLLFYSVGIGQISSEVPQNLSASRPQDRQFILSSKKLLLSDSGFYLCAWSGLYGYTFGSGTRLTVV.

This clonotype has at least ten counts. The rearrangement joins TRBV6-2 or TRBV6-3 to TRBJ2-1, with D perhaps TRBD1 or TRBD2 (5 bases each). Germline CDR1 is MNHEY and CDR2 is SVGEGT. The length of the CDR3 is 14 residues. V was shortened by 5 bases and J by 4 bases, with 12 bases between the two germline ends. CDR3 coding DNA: TGTGCCAGCAGTGACCGGGACCAATACAATGAGCAGTTCTTC. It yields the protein CASSDRDQYNEQFF.

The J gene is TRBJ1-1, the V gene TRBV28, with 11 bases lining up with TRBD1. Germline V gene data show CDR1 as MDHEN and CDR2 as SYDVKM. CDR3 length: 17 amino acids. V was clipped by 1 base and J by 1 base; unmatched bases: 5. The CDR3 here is CASSLFGQGAGNTEAFF. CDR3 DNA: TGTGCCAGCAGTTTATTTGGACAGGGGGCGGGGAACACTGAAGCTTTCTTT. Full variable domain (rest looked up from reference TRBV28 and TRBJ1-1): DVKVTQSSRYLVKRTGEKVFLECVQDMDHENMFWYRQDPGLGLRLIYFSYDVKMKEKGDIPEGYSVSREKKERFSLILESASTNQTSMYLCASSLFGQGAGNTEAFFGQGTRLTVV.

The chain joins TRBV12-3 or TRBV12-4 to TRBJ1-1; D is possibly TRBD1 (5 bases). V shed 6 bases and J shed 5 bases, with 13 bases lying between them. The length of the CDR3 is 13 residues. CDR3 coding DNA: TGTGCCAGCAGATCTCCTGGGGGGACTGAAGCTTTCTTT. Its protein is CASRSPGGTEAFF.

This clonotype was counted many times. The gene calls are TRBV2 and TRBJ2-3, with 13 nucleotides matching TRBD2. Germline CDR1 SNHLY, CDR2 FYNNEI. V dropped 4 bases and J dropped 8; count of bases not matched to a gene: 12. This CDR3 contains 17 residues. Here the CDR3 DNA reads TGTGCCAGCAGTGGAAGAACTAGCGGGGGGGCCGTTCCTACGCAGTATTTT. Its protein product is CASSGRTSGGAVPTQYF.

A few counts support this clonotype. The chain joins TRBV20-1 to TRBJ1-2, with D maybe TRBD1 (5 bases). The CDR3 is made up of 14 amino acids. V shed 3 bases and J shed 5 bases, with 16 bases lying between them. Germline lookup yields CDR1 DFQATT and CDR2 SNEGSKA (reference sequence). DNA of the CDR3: TGCAGTGCTAGCCACTCCCAGGGCGGGTATGGCTACACCTTC. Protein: CSASHSQGGYGYTF.

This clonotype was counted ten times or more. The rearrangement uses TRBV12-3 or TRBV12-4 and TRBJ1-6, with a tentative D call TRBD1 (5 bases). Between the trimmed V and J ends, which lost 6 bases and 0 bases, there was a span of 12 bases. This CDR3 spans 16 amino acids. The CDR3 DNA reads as TGTGCCAGCAGAATTGGGGGACTCTCCTATAATTCACCCCTCCACTTT. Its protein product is CASRIGGLSYNSPLHF.

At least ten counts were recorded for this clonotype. The DNA of the CDR3 is TGTGCCAGCAGTGAACCATCCGGGTACACCTACGAGCAGTACTTC. Encoded protein: CASSEPSGYTYEQYF. V usage is TRBV6-1 and J usage is TRBJ2-7; D gene uncertain. The ends were cut back, 2 bases at V and 2 bases at J, with 13 bases in the middle. This CDR3 comprises 15 residues. From germline, CDR1 is MNHNS and CDR2 SASEGT.

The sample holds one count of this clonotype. The chain's CDR3 is CSVRGFYGEAFF. Written as DNA, the CDR3 is TGCAGCGTTAGGGGGTTTTACGGTGAAGCTTTCTTT. The rearrangement joins TRBV29-1 to TRBJ1-1; D is possibly TRBD1 (6 bases). Trimming left V 5 bases short and J 7 bases short, with 14 bases between. The CDR3 has 12 amino acids. Germline CDR1 and CDR2: SQVTM and ANQGSEA.

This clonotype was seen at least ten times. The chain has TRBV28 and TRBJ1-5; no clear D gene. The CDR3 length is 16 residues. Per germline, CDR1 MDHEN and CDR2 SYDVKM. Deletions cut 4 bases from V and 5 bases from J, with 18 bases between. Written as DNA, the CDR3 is TGTGCCAGCAGTTCCCCCGTGAGACACACGGATCAGCCCCAGCATTTT. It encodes CASSSPVRHTDQPQHF.

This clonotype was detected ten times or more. Here the CDR3 reads CSVVGLLEDTQYF. The CDR3 DNA follows: TGCAGCGTTGTGGGACTCCTTGAAGATACGCAGTATTTT. This chain connects TRBV29-1 to TRBJ2-3; possibly TRBD2 for D (6 bases). This CDR3 spans 13 amino acids. Between the trimmed V and J ends, which lost 4 bases and 5 bases, there was a span of 13 bases. Germline V CDR1 and CDR2: SQVTM, ANQGSEA.